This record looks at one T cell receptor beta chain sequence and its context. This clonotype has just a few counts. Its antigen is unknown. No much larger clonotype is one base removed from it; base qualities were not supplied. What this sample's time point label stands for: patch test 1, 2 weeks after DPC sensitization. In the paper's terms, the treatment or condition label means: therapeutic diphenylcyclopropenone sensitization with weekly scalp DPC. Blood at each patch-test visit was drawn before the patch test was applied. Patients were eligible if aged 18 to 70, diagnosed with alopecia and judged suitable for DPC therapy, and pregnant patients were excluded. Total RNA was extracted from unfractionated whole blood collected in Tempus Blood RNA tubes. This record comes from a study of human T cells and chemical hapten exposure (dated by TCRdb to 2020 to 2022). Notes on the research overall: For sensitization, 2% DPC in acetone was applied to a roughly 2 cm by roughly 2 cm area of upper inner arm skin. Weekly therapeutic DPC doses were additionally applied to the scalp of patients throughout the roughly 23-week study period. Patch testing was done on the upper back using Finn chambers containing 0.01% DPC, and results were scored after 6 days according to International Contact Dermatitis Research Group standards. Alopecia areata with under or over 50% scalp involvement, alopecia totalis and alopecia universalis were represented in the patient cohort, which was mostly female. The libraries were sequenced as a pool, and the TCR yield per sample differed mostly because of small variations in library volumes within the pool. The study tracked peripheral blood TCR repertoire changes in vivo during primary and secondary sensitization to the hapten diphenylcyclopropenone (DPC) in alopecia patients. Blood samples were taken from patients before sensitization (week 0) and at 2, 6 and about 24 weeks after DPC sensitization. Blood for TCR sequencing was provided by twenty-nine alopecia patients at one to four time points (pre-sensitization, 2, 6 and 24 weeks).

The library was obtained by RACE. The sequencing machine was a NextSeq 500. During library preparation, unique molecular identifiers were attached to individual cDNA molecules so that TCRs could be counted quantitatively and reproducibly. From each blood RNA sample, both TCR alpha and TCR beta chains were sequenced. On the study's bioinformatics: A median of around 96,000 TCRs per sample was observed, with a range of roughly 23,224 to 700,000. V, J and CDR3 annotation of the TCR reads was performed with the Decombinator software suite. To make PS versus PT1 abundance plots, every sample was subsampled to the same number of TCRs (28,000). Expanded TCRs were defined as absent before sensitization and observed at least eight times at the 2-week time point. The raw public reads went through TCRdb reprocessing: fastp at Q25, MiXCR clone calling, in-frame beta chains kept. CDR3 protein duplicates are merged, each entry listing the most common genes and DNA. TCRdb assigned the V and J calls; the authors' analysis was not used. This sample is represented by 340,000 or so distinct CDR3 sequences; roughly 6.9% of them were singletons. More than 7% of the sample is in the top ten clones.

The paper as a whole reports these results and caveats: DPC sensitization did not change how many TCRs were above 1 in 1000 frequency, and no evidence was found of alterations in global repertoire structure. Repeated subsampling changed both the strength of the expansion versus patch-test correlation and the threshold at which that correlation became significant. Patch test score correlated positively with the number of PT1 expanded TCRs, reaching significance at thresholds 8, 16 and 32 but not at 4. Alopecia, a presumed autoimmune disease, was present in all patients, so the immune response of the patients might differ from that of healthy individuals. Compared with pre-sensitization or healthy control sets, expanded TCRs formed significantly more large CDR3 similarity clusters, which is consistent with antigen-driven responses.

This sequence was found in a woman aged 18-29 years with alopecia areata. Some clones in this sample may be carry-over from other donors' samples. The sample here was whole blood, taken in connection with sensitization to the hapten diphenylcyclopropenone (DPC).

The nucleotides are TGTGCCAGCAGCCAAGAGTTTGTGGGATCCACAGGACGAGGTCAGCCCCAGCATTTT. It codes for CASSQEFVGSTGRGQPQHF. The rearrangement combines TRBV4-2 with TRBJ1-5, and possibly TRBD1, on 5 matching bases. According to the germline V gene, CDR1 reads LGHNA and CDR2 reads YNFKEQ. The junction carries 24 bases between V and J, which are trimmed by 0 bases and 6 bases respectively. The CDR3 covers 19 residues, taking in both the cysteine and the phenylalanine. The retained sequence is limited to the CDR3, 57 bases, with the frame set at the first base.